This T cell receptor (beta chain) was identified in a study of Ad26.COV2.S vaccination and SARS-CoV-2 variants. In the study overall: Once, or twice with 56 days between doses, Ad26.COV2.S was given intramuscularly.

The CDR3 length is 13 residues. With 5 bases clipped from V and 3 bases from J, the junction kept 2 bases outside the gene matches. Germline V gives CDR1 MNHNY, CDR2 SVGAGI (reference sequence). Specified treatment: roughly 19 received Ad26.COV2.S at low or high dose, single or two shots; 5 received placebo; per-sample allocation not given. Sample collection was performed on day 63 after the first vaccine or placebo injection. TCRdb keeps only in-frame clones here, not all; method: immunoSEQ multiplex PCR. The sample has about 480,000 clones; roughly nine tenths are singletons. The chain joins TRBV6-6 to TRBJ2-7, with 9 positions matching TRBD2. The sequence was collected from a person between 18 and 59 years old who received the Ad26.COV2.S COVID-19 vaccine or a placebo. The material was peripheral blood, obtained in a trial of Ad26.COV2.S vaccine versus placebo. The CDR3 DNA follows: TGTGCCAGCAGTAGGACTAGCGTCTACGAGCAGTACTTC. Encoded protein: CASSRTSVYEQYF.